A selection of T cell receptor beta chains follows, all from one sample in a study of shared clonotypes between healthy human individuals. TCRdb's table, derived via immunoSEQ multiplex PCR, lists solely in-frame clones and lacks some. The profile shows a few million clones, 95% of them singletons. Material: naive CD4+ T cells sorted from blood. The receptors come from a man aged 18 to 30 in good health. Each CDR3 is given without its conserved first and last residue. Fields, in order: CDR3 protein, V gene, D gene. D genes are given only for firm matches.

CDR3aa: ASSKTIQGAVEAF; v_gene: TRBV11-2; d_gene: TRBD1
CDR3aa: ASSGGLAGQETQY; v_gene: TRBV6-1; d_gene: TRBD2
CDR3aa: ASSAGGQGSGNTIY; v_gene: TRBV2; d_gene: TRBD1
CDR3aa: ASSGWGTDIQY; v_gene: TRBV7-9; d_gene: .
CDR3aa: ASNGKPRETQY; v_gene: TRBV19; d_gene: .
CDR3aa: ASSATGTGTAEQY; v_gene: TRBV5-1; d_gene: TRBD1
CDR3aa: ASSLDTGGPQH; v_gene: TRBV11-2; d_gene: .
CDR3aa: ASSWGESIPGEQY; v_gene: TRBV5-8; d_gene: .
CDR3aa: ASSRGLHQPQH; v_gene: TRBV28; d_gene: .
CDR3aa: ASSLDGSSFTDTQY; v_gene: TRBV5-4; d_gene: .
CDR3aa: AISDRDTNPYGYT; v_gene: TRBV10-3; d_gene: .
CDR3aa: AFGGAADTQY; v_gene: TRBV30; d_gene: TRBD2
CDR3aa: ASSESGGADEQY; v_gene: TRBV10-2; d_gene: TRBD2
CDR3aa: ASSPLSGLTNYGYT; v_gene: TRBV7-2; d_gene: .
CDR3aa: ASSQEIGGRH; v_gene: TRBV14; d_gene: TRBD2
CDR3aa: ASSEEGRAVTEAF; v_gene: TRBV2; d_gene: .
CDR3aa: AWSGNSRIVAQH; v_gene: TRBV30; d_gene: .
CDR3aa: ASSESGSGRKPGELF; v_gene: TRBV10-1; d_gene: .
CDR3aa: ASRQLYGYT; v_gene: TRBV6-1; d_gene: .
CDR3aa: ASSPRTLPYGYT; v_gene: TRBV5-6; d_gene: .
CDR3aa: ASSYSTGTEPYEQY; v_gene: TRBV6-5; d_gene: TRBD1
CDR3aa: ASSLDLDRGAEQY; v_gene: TRBV7-2; d_gene: TRBD1
CDR3aa: ASSSPAGGPETQY; v_gene: TRBV7-2; d_gene: TRBD2
CDR3aa: ASSPQGLSSYEQY; v_gene: TRBV2; d_gene: TRBD1
CDR3aa: ASSPPSVQETQY; v_gene: TRBV18; d_gene: .
CDR3aa: ASSLSPPRGNTGELF; v_gene: TRBV27; d_gene: .
CDR3aa: ASSLSGGEKLF; v_gene: TRBV7-9; d_gene: TRBD1
CDR3aa: ASSKAQYSDLASGRKETQY; v_gene: TRBV21-1; d_gene: .
CDR3aa: ASSELQGSEQY; v_gene: TRBV2; d_gene: .
CDR3aa: ASSFLAGVPGEQF; v_gene: TRBV5-1; d_gene: TRBD2
CDR3aa: ASSSGGRAGGPNEQY; v_gene: TRBV5-4; d_gene: TRBD2
CDR3aa: AISDGGRANEQF; v_gene: TRBV10-3; d_gene: .
CDR3aa: ASSLWSGENTEAF; v_gene: TRBV5-5; d_gene: .
CDR3aa: ASSQDRSKYEQY; v_gene: TRBV5-1; d_gene: TRBD1
CDR3aa: ASRTFGDLSYGYT; v_gene: TRBV5-6; d_gene: .
CDR3aa: ASSVGGTSDYEQY; v_gene: TRBV9; d_gene: TRBD2
CDR3aa: SVEDLGGYGYT; v_gene: TRBV29-1; d_gene: .
CDR3aa: ASAGPGGNSPLH; v_gene: TRBV9; d_gene: .
CDR3aa: ASSQEGSGQPQH; v_gene: TRBV5-5; d_gene: .
CDR3aa: ASSSQGAPGELF; v_gene: TRBV7-7; d_gene: TRBD1
CDR3aa: ASSSRGANEKLF; v_gene: TRBV6-5; d_gene: .
CDR3aa: AINPGGGYGYT; v_gene: TRBV10-3; d_gene: .
CDR3aa: ASSSTENIQY; v_gene: TRBV27; d_gene: .
CDR3aa: ASTRAGGTGELF; v_gene: TRBV6-5; d_gene: TRBD2
CDR3aa: ASSYSGGGQPQH; v_gene: TRBV6-5; d_gene: .
CDR3aa: ASSKVGRIWLQETQY; v_gene: TRBV21-1; d_gene: .
CDR3aa: ASSQDPAKEGAEY; v_gene: TRBV4-1; d_gene: TRBD1
CDR3aa: ASRPTGDGYT; v_gene: TRBV7-2; d_gene: .